These T cell receptor beta chains were read from a single sample in a study of OX40 agonist ivuxolimab in advanced cancers. Only in-frame clones appear in the TCRdb table, and some are missing; sequencing was by immunoSEQ multiplex PCR. The sample contains about 53,000 clones, under 90% of which appear only once. Sequenced material: CD4+ or CD8+ T cells sorted from blood, taken in a trial of the OX40 agonist ivuxolimab. These receptors were obtained from an adult with an advanced solid tumor such as melanoma, head and neck, liver or kidney cancer. CDR3s include the opening cysteine and the closing phenylalanine or tryptophan. Fields, in order: CDR3 length, V gene, clone size, J gene, D gene, CDR3 DNA, CDR3 protein. D genes are given only for firm matches. The size entry is marked missing in some rows and otherwise reads once, few, many or a size class.

>15|TRBV10-3|once|TRBJ2-5|TRBD2
TGTGCCATCAGTGACCCAGGACTAGCGTCAACGACCCAGTACTTC
CAISDPGLASTTQYF
>17|TRBV5-4|few|TRBJ2-5|.
TGTGCCAGCAGCACTGGATACAGGAGAACTAAGGGGGAGACCCAGTACTTC
CASSTGYRRTKGETQYF
>14|TRBV9|.|TRBJ1-1|TRBD1
TGTGCCAGCAGCCCCACAGACAGGGGCGCTGAAGCTTTCTTT
CASSPTDRGAEAFF
>16|TRBV6-4|.|TRBJ2-1|.
TGTGCCAGCAGTGCCTACCCTGGGGCCTCGCAAGATGAGCAGTTCTTC
CASSAYPGASQDEQFF
>14|TRBV6-1|once|TRBJ2-3|.
TGTGCCAGCAAAAGGGAGACAGGCGGAGATACGCAGTATTTT
CASKRETGGDTQYF
>13|TRBV7-2|.|TRBJ1-2|.
TGTGCCAGCAGCTTTACGACAGAGTATGGCTACACCTTC
CASSFTTEYGYTF
>15|TRBV9|.|TRBJ2-2|.
TGTGCCAGCAGCCTAACAGGGTCGGAAACCGGGGAGCTGTTTTTT
CASSLTGSETGELFF
>14|TRBV5-4|.|TRBJ2-1|.
TGTGCCAGCACCTCGCGCACCAGGGGGGATGAGCAGTTCTTC
CASTSRTRGDEQFF
>15|TRBV10-1|.|TRBJ2-7|TRBD1
TGCGCCAGCAGTGATATGGGACAGGGGAGGTACGAGCAGTACTTC
CASSDMGQGRYEQYF
>15|TRBV19|.|TRBJ2-7|.
TGTGCCAGTAGCCCCTTGGGGAGCGATATACCCGAGCAGTACTTC
CASSPLGSDIPEQYF
>12|TRBV19|.|TRBJ1-2|.
TGTGCCAGTAGCACCTTGACTTATGGCTACACCTTC
CASSTLTYGYTF
>15|TRBV11-1|.|TRBJ2-1|TRBD2
TGTGCCAGCAGCCAAACCCGGACTAGTGCAAATGAGCAGTTCTTC
CASSQTRTSANEQFF
>15|TRBV19|few|TRBJ2-5|TRBD1
TGTGCCAGTAGCCGGACAGGGATGACACAAGAGACCCAGTACTTC
CASSRTGMTQETQYF
>13|TRBV5-1|once|TRBJ2-3|.
TGCGCCAGCAGCTTGACAGTTGCAGATACGCAGTATTTT
CASSLTVADTQYF
>14|TRBV29-1|.|TRBJ2-1|TRBD2
TGCAGCGTTGAAAGGGGACTAGCCTACAATGAGCAGTTCTTC
CSVERGLAYNEQFF
>15|TRBV9|few|TRBJ1-6|.
TGTGCCAGCAGCGTAGCTCCTCTAACGGATTCACCCCTCCACTTT
CASSVAPLTDSPLHF
>17|TRBV7-9|.|TRBJ2-7|TRBD1
TGTGCCAGCAGCTTAGTGGACCGGGACAGGTTCTCCTACGAGCAGTACTTC
CASSLVDRDRFSYEQYF
>14|TRBV7-8|.|TRBJ2-7|.
TGTGCCAGCAGCCTCACAAGGAGCTCCTACGAGCAGTACTTC
CASSLTRSSYEQYF
>15|TRBV6-5|.|TRBJ2-1|TRBD2
TGTGCCAGCAGTTCACGGACTAGCGGGCGAAATGAGCAGTTCTTC
CASSSRTSGRNEQFF
>14|TRBV29-1|.|TRBJ1-1|.
TGCAGCGTTGCCGGATCGACCATGAACACTGAAGCTTTCTTT
CSVAGSTMNTEAFF
>14|TRBV4-1|.|TRBJ2-7|.
TGCGCCAGCAGCCAAGAAGCAGCGTCCTACGAGCAGTACTTC
CASSQEAASYEQYF
>13|TRBV5-1|once|TRBJ2-5|.
TGCGCCAGCAACTCGGGGACTCAAGAGACCCAGTACTTC
CASNSGTQETQYF
>14|TRBV28|.|TRBJ2-1|TRBD2
TGTGCCAGCCTAACTAGCGGGAGATATAATGAGCAGTTCTTC
CASLTSGRYNEQFF
>15|TRBV11-2|.|TRBJ2-3|.
TGTGCCAGCAGCTCCGCCGGCACCCGCACAGATACGCAGTATTTT
CASSSAGTRTDTQYF
>14|TRBV7-2|.|TRBJ2-7|.
TGTGCCAGCAGCCCCGGGGGCCCCTCCTACGAGCAGTACTTC
CASSPGGPSYEQYF
>13|TRBV25-1|.|TRBJ2-3|TRBD1
TGTGCCAGCAAGGGACAGGGGACAGATACGCAGTATTTT
CASKGQGTDTQYF
>15|TRBV5-1|.|TRBJ2-5|TRBD1
TGCGCCAGCAGCTTGGAGGGACAGGGTCAAGAGACCCAGTACTTC
CASSLEGQGQETQYF
>14|TRBV7-2|.|TRBJ2-1|.
TGTGCCAGCAGCTTAGAACGGCGGGGAGTTGAGCAGTTCTTC
CASSLERRGVEQFF
>14|TRBV18|.|TRBJ2-1|TRBD2
TGTGCCAGCTCACGGACACTAGCGGACAATGAGCAGTTCTTC
CASSRTLADNEQFF
>16|TRBV7-3|.|TRBJ2-3|.
TGTGCCAGCAGCTTATGGGGTCGCAAAGGGACAGATACGCAGTATTTT
CASSLWGRKGTDTQYF
>11|TRBV19|.|TRBJ1-1|TRBD1
TGTGCCACTTACAGGGGGTCAGAAGCTTTCTTT
CATYRGSEAFF
>15|TRBV9|.|TRBJ1-4|.
TGTGCCAGCAGCGTAGGAACGGCGACGAATGAAAAACTGTTTTTT
CASSVGTATNEKLFF
>14|TRBV6-1|.|TRBJ1-1|.
TGTGCCAGCTCACCCAGGGACATGAACACTGAAGCTTTCTTT
CASSPRDMNTEAFF
>16|TRBV11-3|once|TRBJ2-2|.
TGTGCCAGCAGCAAGGACAGCCCCACGAACACCGGGGAGCTGTTTTTT
CASSKDSPTNTGELFF
>13|TRBV6-5|medium-sized|TRBJ2-7|.
TGTGCCAGCAGACATAGGGACTCCTACGAGCAGTACTTC
CASRHRDSYEQYF
>15|TRBV7-3|.|TRBJ2-5|.
TGTGCCAGCAGCTATACGACTCAGGCAGGAGAGACCCAGTACTTC
CASSYTTQAGETQYF
>14|TRBV11-2|.|TRBJ2-1|.
TGTGCCAGCAGCTTAGCCGGTACCTACAATGAGCAGTTCTTC
CASSLAGTYNEQFF
>12|TRBV6-1|once|TRBJ2-3|.
TGTGCCAGCAGTGGCGCTGGGCCATCGCAGTATTTT
CASSGAGPSQYF
>15|TRBV6-1|once|TRBJ1-5|TRBD1
TGTGCCAGCAGCTCGGACAGGGGGCGAGGCCAGCCCCAGCATTTT
CASSSDRGRGQPQHF
>17|TRBV5-1|.|TRBJ2-6|.
TGCGCCAGCAGCCAGGGTGGGGGATCCTCTGGGGCCAACGTCCTGACTTTC
CASSQGGGSSGANVLTF
>11|TRBV20-1|.|TRBJ2-5|.
TGCAGCTTCAAGCTCCAAGAGACCCAGTACTTC
CSFKLQETQYF
>13|TRBV10-3|few|TRBJ2-1|.
TGTGCCATCAGTGTAACGGAAGCTCACGAGCAGTTCTTC
CAISVTEAHEQFF
>15|TRBV11-3|.|TRBJ2-2|TRBD1
TGTGCCAGCAGCTTAAGGGGGCAAGGCACCGGGGAGCTGTTTTTT
CASSLRGQGTGELFF
>10|TRBV30|.|TRBJ2-7|.
TGTGCCTGGGGGACGCGCGAGCAGTACTTC
CAWGTREQYF
>15|TRBV5-1|.|TRBJ2-1|TRBD2
TGCGCCAGCAGCTTTGGACTAGCGGGAGTAGGAGAGCAGTTCTTC
CASSFGLAGVGEQFF
>18|TRBV29-1|.|TRBJ1-1|TRBD1
TGCAGCGTTGAAGCGGCTACGAATCGGACAGGGGGGAACACTGAAGCTTTCTTT
CSVEAATNRTGGNTEAFF
>15|TRBV5-1|.|TRBJ2-1|TRBD1
TGCGCCAGCAGCGCGGGACAGGGGGGCCACAATGAGCAGTTCTTC
CASSAGQGGHNEQFF